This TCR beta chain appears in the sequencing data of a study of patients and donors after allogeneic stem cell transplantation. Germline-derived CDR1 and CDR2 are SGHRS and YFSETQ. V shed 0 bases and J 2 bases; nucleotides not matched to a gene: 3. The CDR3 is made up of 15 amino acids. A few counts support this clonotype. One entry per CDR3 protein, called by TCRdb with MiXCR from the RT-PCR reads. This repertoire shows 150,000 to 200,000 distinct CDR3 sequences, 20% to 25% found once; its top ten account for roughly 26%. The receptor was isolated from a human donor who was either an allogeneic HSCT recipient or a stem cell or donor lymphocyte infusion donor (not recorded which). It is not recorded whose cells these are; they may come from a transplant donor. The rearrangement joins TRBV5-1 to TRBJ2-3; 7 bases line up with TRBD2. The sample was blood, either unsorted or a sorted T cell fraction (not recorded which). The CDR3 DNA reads TGCGCCAGCAGCTTGGGAGCGGGATACACAGATACGCAGTATTTT. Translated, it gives CASSLGAGYTDTQYF. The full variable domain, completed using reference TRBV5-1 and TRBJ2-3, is KAGVTQTPRYLIKTRGQQVTLSCSPISGHRSVSWYQQTPGQGLQFLFEYFSETQRNKGNFPGRFSGRQFSNSRSEMNVSTLELGDSALYLCASSLGAGYTDTQYFGPGTRLTVL.